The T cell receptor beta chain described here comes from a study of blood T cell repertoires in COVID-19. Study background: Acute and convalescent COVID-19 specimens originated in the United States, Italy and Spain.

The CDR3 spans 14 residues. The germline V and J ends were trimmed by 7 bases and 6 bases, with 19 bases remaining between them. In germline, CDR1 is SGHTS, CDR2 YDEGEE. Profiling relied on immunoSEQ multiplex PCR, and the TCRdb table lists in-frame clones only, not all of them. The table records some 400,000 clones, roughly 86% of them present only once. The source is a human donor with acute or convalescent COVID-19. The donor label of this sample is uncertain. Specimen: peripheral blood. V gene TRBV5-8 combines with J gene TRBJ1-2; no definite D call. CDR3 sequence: CASVSPRGYHGYTF. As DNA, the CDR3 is TGTGCCAGCGTCTCCCCCCGGGGTTACCATGGCTACACCTTC. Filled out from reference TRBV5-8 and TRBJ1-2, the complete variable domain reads EAGVTQSPTHLIKTRGQQATLRCSPISGHTSVYWYQQALGLGLQFLLWYDEGEERNRGNFPPRFSGRQFPNYSSELNVNALELEDSALYLCASVSPRGYHGYTFGSGTRLTVV.